Below are 3 T cell receptor beta chains sequenced from a single sample in a study of T cell responses to AZD1222 COVID-19 vaccine. Assay used: immunoSEQ multiplex PCR; TCRdb lists only in-frame clones, some missing. The sample contains under 200,000 clones, approximately 95% of which appear only once. Here the sequenced sample was peripheral blood, taken on day 0 of AZD1222 vaccination. The source of these receptors is an adult in good health.

The CDR3 nucleotides are TGTGCCAGCGGCTCCGATCGGGTCCATGGCTACACCTTC. This codes for CASGSDRVHGYTF. V gene TRBV7-2 combines with J gene TRBJ1-2; D call uncertain. Germline values: CDR1 SGHTA, CDR2 FQGNSA. V was shortened by 8 bases and J by 6 bases, with 16 bases between the two germline ends. There are 13 residues in the CDR3.

The gene calls are TRBV7-8 and TRBJ1-2; 7 positions match TRBD1. The CDR3 contains 17 residues. Germline CDR1 and CDR2: SGHVS and FQNEAQ. With V trimmed by 2 bases and J by 6 bases, 15 bases remained unmatched. This CDR3 reads CASSLYPGRQGVDGYTF. Here the CDR3 DNA reads TGTGCCAGCAGCTTATATCCAGGGCGACAGGGTGTCGATGGCTACACCTTC.

This clone was found once. J is TRBJ2-7 and V is TRBV11-2; TRBD2 matches 10 bases. This CDR3 region has 14 residues. Germline CDR1 is SGHAT and CDR2 is FQNNGV. Trimming removed 5 bases from V and 0 bases from J; junction bases left unmatched: 1. The CDR3 coding sequence is TGTGCCAGCAGCCTAGCGGGAGACTCCTACGAGCAGTACTTC. This codes for CASSLAGDSYEQYF. The full variable domain, completed using reference TRBV11-2 and TRBJ2-7, is EAGVAQSPRYKIIEKRQSVAFWCNPISGHATLYWYQQILGQGPKLLIQFQNNGVVDDSQLPKDRFSAERLKGVDSTLKIQPAKLEDSAVYLCASSLAGDSYEQYFGPGTRLTVT.